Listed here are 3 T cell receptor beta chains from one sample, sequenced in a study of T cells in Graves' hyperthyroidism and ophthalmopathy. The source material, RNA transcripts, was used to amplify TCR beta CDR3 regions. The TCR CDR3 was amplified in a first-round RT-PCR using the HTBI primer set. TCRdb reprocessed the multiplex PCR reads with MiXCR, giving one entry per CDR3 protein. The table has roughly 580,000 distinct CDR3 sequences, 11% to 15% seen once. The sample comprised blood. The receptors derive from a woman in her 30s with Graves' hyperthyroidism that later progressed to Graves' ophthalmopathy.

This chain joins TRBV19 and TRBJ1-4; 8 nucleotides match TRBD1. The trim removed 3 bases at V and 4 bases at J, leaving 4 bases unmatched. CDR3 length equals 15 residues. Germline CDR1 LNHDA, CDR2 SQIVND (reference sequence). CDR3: CASSMGQARNEKLFF. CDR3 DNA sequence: TGTGCCAGTAGTATGGGACAGGCCCGTAATGAAAAACTGTTTTTT.

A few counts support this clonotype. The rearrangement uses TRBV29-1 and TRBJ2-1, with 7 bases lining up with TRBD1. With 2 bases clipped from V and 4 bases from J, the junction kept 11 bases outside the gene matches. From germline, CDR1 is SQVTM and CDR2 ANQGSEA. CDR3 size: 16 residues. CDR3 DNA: TGCAGCGTTGAAACAAAGTCCGGGACAGTTTACAATGAGCAGTTCTTC. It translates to CSVETKSGTVYNEQFF.

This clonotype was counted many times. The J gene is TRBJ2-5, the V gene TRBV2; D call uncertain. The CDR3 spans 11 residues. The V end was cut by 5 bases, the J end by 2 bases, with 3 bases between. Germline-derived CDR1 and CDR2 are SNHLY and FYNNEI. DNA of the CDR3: TGTGCCAGCAGTCAACAAGAGACCCAGTACTTC. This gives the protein CASSQQETQYF.